Listed below are T cell receptor beta chains from one sample, sequenced in a study of T cells in Graves' hyperthyroidism and ophthalmopathy. In TCRdb, the multiplex PCR reads were re-called with MiXCR into one record per CDR3 protein. The sample holds hundreds of thousands of distinct CDR3 sequences; around 13% are singletons and the top ten take roughly 24%. Sequenced input: blood. These receptors were obtained from a woman aged 25 to 39 with Graves' hyperthyroidism. Each CDR3 is given with its conserved first and last residue. The order of the fields is D gene, clone size, J gene, V gene, CDR3 DNA, CDR3 protein. A D gene is named only where the DNA matches it firmly. Some rows mark clone size as missing; the rest say once, few, many or name a class of expanded clone.

D gene: .
clone size: many
J gene: TRBJ1-5
V gene: TRBV28
CDR3 DNA: TGTGCCAGCACCGGGGGCGAGGATCAGCCCCAGCATTTT
CDR3 protein: CASTGGEDQPQHF

D gene: .
clone size: .
J gene: TRBJ1-3
V gene: TRBV7-3
CDR3 DNA: TGCGCCAGCAGCCCTGAATTGGCCGGAAACACCATATATTTT
CDR3 protein: CASSPELAGNTIYF

D gene: TRBD2
clone size: many
J gene: TRBJ2-3
V gene: TRBV7-2
CDR3 DNA: TGTGCCAGCAGCTTCCTAGCGGCTAGCACAGATACGCAGTATTTT
CDR3 protein: CASSFLAASTDTQYF

D gene: .
clone size: many
J gene: TRBJ1-5
V gene: TRBV24-1
CDR3 DNA: TGTGCCACCAGTGATCCGCCTGCCGGGCCCCAGCATTTT
CDR3 protein: CATSDPPAGPQHF

D gene: .
clone size: few
J gene: TRBJ2-7
V gene: TRBV6-1
CDR3 DNA: TGTGCCACCGGAAGGAGTGTGTCCTACGAGCAGTACTTC
CDR3 protein: CATGRSVSYEQYF

D gene: TRBD2
clone size: many
J gene: TRBJ2-3
V gene: TRBV20-1
CDR3 DNA: TGCAGTGCTAGTGTCGGCCCGGGGGGGGATACGCAGTATTTT
CDR3 protein: CSASVGPGGDTQYF

D gene: TRBD1
clone size: many
J gene: TRBJ2-1
V gene: TRBV15
CDR3 DNA: TGTGCCACCAGCGGGTGGGGACAGGGAGGTAATGAGCAGTTCTTC
CDR3 protein: CATSGWGQGGNEQFF

D gene: .
clone size: many
J gene: TRBJ2-3
V gene: TRBV2
CDR3 DNA: TGTGCCAGCGGGGCAAGGGCAGATACGCAGTATTTT
CDR3 protein: CASGARADTQYF

D gene: .
clone size: .
J gene: TRBJ1-2
V gene: TRBV18
CDR3 DNA: TGTGCCAGCTCGCCAGACATGGCGTCTGCGAACTATGGCTACACCTTC
CDR3 protein: CASSPDMASANYGYTF

D gene: .
clone size: many
J gene: TRBJ2-7
V gene: TRBV20-1
CDR3 DNA: TGCAGCGTGGACCGCTTGCTCTCCCACGAGCAGTACTTC
CDR3 protein: CSVDRLLSHEQYF

D gene: .
clone size: .
J gene: TRBJ2-1
V gene: TRBV10-2
CDR3 DNA: TGCGCCAGCAGCGGCGTGAGAGACAATGAGCAGTTCTTC
CDR3 protein: CASSGVRDNEQFF

D gene: .
clone size: many
J gene: TRBJ2-7
V gene: TRBV27
CDR3 DNA: TGTGCCAGCAGACCCAGTGGGGGGCGCGAGCAGTACTTC
CDR3 protein: CASRPSGGREQYF

D gene: .
clone size: few
J gene: TRBJ2-5
V gene: TRBV7-8
CDR3 DNA: TGTGCCAGCAGCCTTGGCAGGTCACAGACCCAGTACTTC
CDR3 protein: CASSLGRSQTQYF

D gene: .
clone size: many
J gene: TRBJ1-2
V gene: TRBV28
CDR3 DNA: TGTGCCAGCAGCAGACACCAGAACTATGGCTACACCTTC
CDR3 protein: CASSRHQNYGYTF

D gene: .
clone size: many
J gene: TRBJ2-4
V gene: TRBV5-1
CDR3 DNA: TGCGCCAGCAGGACCGAGGGTTTGGACATTCAGTACTTC
CDR3 protein: CASRTEGLDIQYF

D gene: .
clone size: many
J gene: TRBJ2-4
V gene: TRBV28
CDR3 DNA: TGTGCCAGCAGTAGGTCCCCCGGGACTTTAAACATTCAGTACTTC
CDR3 protein: CASSRSPGTLNIQYF

D gene: .
clone size: many
J gene: TRBJ2-1
V gene: TRBV9
CDR3 DNA: TGTGCCAGCAGCGTAAGTGGTGGGGGGCCCACCAAGGGCGAGCAGTTCTTC
CDR3 protein: CASSVSGGGPTKGEQFF

D gene: .
clone size: .
J gene: TRBJ1-3
V gene: TRBV28
CDR3 DNA: TGTGCCAGCAGTTTAATTGGTAGTGGTACGGGGTTGGATTTT
CDR3 protein: CASSLIGSGTGLDF

D gene: TRBD2
clone size: once
J gene: TRBJ2-3
V gene: TRBV6-9
CDR3 DNA: TGTGCCAGCAGTTACCCCGGGCTAGCGGGTACAGGTACGCAGTATTTT
CDR3 protein: CASSYPGLAGTGTQYF

D gene: TRBD2
clone size: many
J gene: TRBJ2-7
V gene: TRBV10-3
CDR3 DNA: TGTGCCATCACCCGGGGGGAGGGCGGAGGTAACGAGCAGTACTTC
CDR3 protein: CAITRGEGGGNEQYF

D gene: TRBD2
clone size: .
J gene: TRBJ2-1
V gene: TRBV20-1
CDR3 DNA: TGCAGTGCTACCCGGACTAGCGGGAAAGCGTCCAATGAGCAGTTCTTC
CDR3 protein: CSATRTSGKASNEQFF

D gene: .
clone size: many
J gene: TRBJ1-4
V gene: TRBV7-8
CDR3 DNA: TGTGCCAGCAGCCAAAGTCGAGGGTATGCCGAAAAACTGTTTTTT
CDR3 protein: CASSQSRGYAEKLFF

D gene: .
clone size: .
J gene: TRBJ2-7
V gene: TRBV20-1
CDR3 DNA: TGCAGTGCTAGGGATCCCTTTGCCGGGAGTACGTACGAGCAGTACTTC
CDR3 protein: CSARDPFAGSTYEQYF

D gene: .
clone size: .
J gene: TRBJ2-2
V gene: TRBV28
CDR3 DNA: TGTGCCAGCAGTTTAAACGAGAACACCGGGGAGCTGTTTTTT
CDR3 protein: CASSLNENTGELFF

D gene: .
clone size: .
J gene: TRBJ2-3
V gene: TRBV28
CDR3 DNA: TGTGCCAGCAGTTTCAGGCTGAGTTCAGATACGCAGTATTTT
CDR3 protein: CASSFRLSSDTQYF

D gene: TRBD2
clone size: few
J gene: TRBJ2-7
V gene: TRBV20-1
CDR3 DNA: TGCAGTGCTATCCTCCAGACTAGCGGGTATACCTACGAGCAGTACTTC
CDR3 protein: CSAILQTSGYTYEQYF

D gene: TRBD2
clone size: few
J gene: TRBJ2-3
V gene: TRBV6-1
CDR3 DNA: TGTGCCAGCAGCGGCATAATGCTAGCGGCTAGCACAGATACGCAGTATTTT
CDR3 protein: CASSGIMLAASTDTQYF

D gene: .
clone size: .
J gene: TRBJ2-5
V gene: TRBV2
CDR3 DNA: TGTGCCACAGAGGAACCGACAGAGACCCAGTACTTC
CDR3 protein: CATEEPTETQYF

D gene: .
clone size: once
J gene: TRBJ2-1
V gene: TRBV27
CDR3 DNA: TGTGCCAGCAGCCACGGACCCTGGGATGAGCAGTTCTTC
CDR3 protein: CASSHGPWDEQFF

D gene: .
clone size: many
J gene: TRBJ2-5
V gene: TRBV18
CDR3 DNA: TGTGCCAGCTCACCCGGGCCCCAAGAGACCCAGTACTTC
CDR3 protein: CASSPGPQETQYF

D gene: TRBD2
clone size: many
J gene: TRBJ2-3
V gene: TRBV24-1
CDR3 DNA: TGTGCCACCAGTGACCCAACCGCCACTAGCGGGGGCACAGATACGCAGTATTTT
CDR3 protein: CATSDPTATSGGTDTQYF

D gene: TRBD2
clone size: many
J gene: TRBJ2-7
V gene: TRBV28
CDR3 DNA: TGTGCCAGCAGGACAACTAGCGTCTACGAGCAGTACTTC
CDR3 protein: CASRTTSVYEQYF

D gene: .
clone size: many
J gene: TRBJ2-2
V gene: TRBV30
CDR3 DNA: TGTGCCTGGAGTGGCAAGGTTCCCACCGGGGAGCTGTTTTTT
CDR3 protein: CAWSGKVPTGELFF

D gene: TRBD2
clone size: .
J gene: TRBJ2-2
V gene: TRBV28
CDR3 DNA: TGTGCCAGCGGGAGGGGACTAGCCCACCGCGAGCTGTTTTTT
CDR3 protein: CASGRGLAHRELFF

D gene: .
clone size: many
J gene: TRBJ1-5
V gene: TRBV6-5
CDR3 DNA: TGTGCCAGCAGTTACTGGGTGAATAGCAATCAGCCCCAGCATTTT
CDR3 protein: CASSYWVNSNQPQHF

D gene: TRBD2
clone size: few
J gene: TRBJ2-1
V gene: TRBV15
CDR3 DNA: TGTGCCACCAGCAGAGATCGACTAGCGGGAGTAAAGGAGCAGTTCTTC
CDR3 protein: CATSRDRLAGVKEQFF

D gene: .
clone size: many
J gene: TRBJ2-1
V gene: TRBV20-1
CDR3 DNA: TGCAGTGCTAGCGGGGTCGCGGTCAGGGTCTATGAGCAGTTCTTC
CDR3 protein: CSASGVAVRVYEQFF

D gene: TRBD1
clone size: many
J gene: TRBJ1-1
V gene: TRBV12-3/TRBV12-4
CDR3 DNA: TGTGCCAGCGGCAGGAACAGGGGAGCTTTCTTT
CDR3 protein: CASGRNRGAFF

D gene: TRBD2
clone size: many
J gene: TRBJ2-1
V gene: TRBV28
CDR3 DNA: TGTGCCAGCCTTAGCGGGGGCTCCTACAATGAGCAGTTCTTC
CDR3 protein: CASLSGGSYNEQFF

D gene: .
clone size: .
J gene: TRBJ2-5
V gene: TRBV12-3/TRBV12-4
CDR3 DNA: TGTGCCAGCAGTTTGTTGCGACAGCAAGAGACCCAGTACTTC
CDR3 protein: CASSLLRQQETQYF

D gene: TRBD1
clone size: many
J gene: TRBJ1-5
V gene: TRBV12-3/TRBV12-4
CDR3 DNA: TGTGCCAGCAGTCCTACCAGGGGGGGCCAGCCCCAGCATTTT
CDR3 protein: CASSPTRGGQPQHF

D gene: .
clone size: many
J gene: TRBJ1-2
V gene: TRBV27
CDR3 DNA: TGTGCCAGCAGTGCCCTGGCGGGATATGGCTACACCTTC
CDR3 protein: CASSALAGYGYTF

D gene: .
clone size: many
J gene: TRBJ2-2
V gene: TRBV27
CDR3 DNA: TGTGCCAGCAGTTCAACGTACAACACCGGGGAGCTGTTTTTT
CDR3 protein: CASSSTYNTGELFF

D gene: TRBD2
clone size: many
J gene: TRBJ2-1
V gene: TRBV11-3
CDR3 DNA: TGTGCCAGCAGCCTCGGACTAGCGGGAGTCTCCTACAATGAGCAGTTCTTC
CDR3 protein: CASSLGLAGVSYNEQFF

D gene: .
clone size: once
J gene: TRBJ2-7
V gene: TRBV7-8
CDR3 DNA: TGTGCCAGCAGCCTCATTGGCGGGATCCCCTCGGGGGAGCAGTACTTC
CDR3 protein: CASSLIGGIPSGEQYF

D gene: TRBD1
clone size: .
J gene: TRBJ2-3
V gene: TRBV5-7
CDR3 DNA: TGTGCCAGCAGCTCCCCCAAACCGGGCCTGACAGGGTATACGCAGTATTTT
CDR3 protein: CASSSPKPGLTGYTQYF

D gene: TRBD2
clone size: .
J gene: TRBJ2-5
V gene: TRBV27
CDR3 DNA: TGTGCCAGCAGTTACACGGGACTATCGGAGACCCAGTACTTC
CDR3 protein: CASSYTGLSETQYF

D gene: .
clone size: many
J gene: TRBJ2-6
V gene: TRBV27
CDR3 DNA: TGTGCCAGCAGTTTTGGCCGCGGCAGTCGTGGGGCCAACGTCCTGACTTTC
CDR3 protein: CASSFGRGSRGANVLTF

D gene: .
clone size: many
J gene: TRBJ1-1
V gene: TRBV29-1
CDR3 DNA: TGCAGCGTTGAGCCTCGGTCGGGAGGAGATGGTGGAGCTTTCTTT
CDR3 protein: CSVEPRSGGDGGAFF

D gene: .
clone size: .
J gene: TRBJ1-2
V gene: TRBV5-1
CDR3 DNA: TGCGCCAGCAGCTTGGCCACGGGGAACTATGGCTACACCTTC
CDR3 protein: CASSLATGNYGYTF

D gene: .
clone size: .
J gene: TRBJ2-1
V gene: TRBV4-2
CDR3 DNA: TGTGCCAGCAGCCAAGATCGTTGGCTAGGCAATGAGCAGTTCTTC
CDR3 protein: CASSQDRWLGNEQFF

D gene: TRBD2
clone size: .
J gene: TRBJ2-7
V gene: TRBV4-1
CDR3 DNA: TGCGCCAGCAGCCAAGTTTCACTAGCGGGAGCCTACGAGCAGTACTTC
CDR3 protein: CASSQVSLAGAYEQYF

D gene: .
clone size: many
J gene: TRBJ2-5
V gene: TRBV12-3/TRBV12-4
CDR3 DNA: TGTGCCAGCAGCCTCGATCTTGGGGGAGAGACCCAGTACTTC
CDR3 protein: CASSLDLGGETQYF